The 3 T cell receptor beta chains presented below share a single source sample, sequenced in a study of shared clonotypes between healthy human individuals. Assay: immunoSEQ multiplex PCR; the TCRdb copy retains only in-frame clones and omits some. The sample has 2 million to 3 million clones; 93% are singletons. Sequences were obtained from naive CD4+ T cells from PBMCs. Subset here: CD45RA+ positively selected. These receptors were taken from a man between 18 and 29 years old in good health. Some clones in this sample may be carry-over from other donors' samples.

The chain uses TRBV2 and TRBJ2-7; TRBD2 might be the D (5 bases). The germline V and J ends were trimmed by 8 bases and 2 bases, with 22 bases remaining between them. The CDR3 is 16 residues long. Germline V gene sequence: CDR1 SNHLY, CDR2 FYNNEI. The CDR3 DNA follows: TGTGCCAGCCGGATGAATCCGGGATACATGGCCTACGAGCAGTACTTC. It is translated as CASRMNPGYMAYEQYF.

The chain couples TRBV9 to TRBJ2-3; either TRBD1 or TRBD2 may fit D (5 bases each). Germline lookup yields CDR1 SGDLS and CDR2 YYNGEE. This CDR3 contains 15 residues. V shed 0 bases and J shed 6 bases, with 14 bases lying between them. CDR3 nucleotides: TGTGCCAGCAGCGTAGAAGGGAGTAAGGGGGATACGCAGTATTTT. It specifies CASSVEGSKGDTQYF.

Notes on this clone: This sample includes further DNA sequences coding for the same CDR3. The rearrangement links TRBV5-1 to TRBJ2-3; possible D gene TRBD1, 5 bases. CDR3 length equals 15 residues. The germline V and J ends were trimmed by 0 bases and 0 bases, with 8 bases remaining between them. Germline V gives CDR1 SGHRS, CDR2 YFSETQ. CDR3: CASSLGQTSTDTQYF. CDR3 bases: TGCGCCAGCAGCTTGGGACAGACTAGCACAGATACGCAGTATTTT.